This TCR beta chain derives from a study of cytomegalovirus exposure and HLA in healthy donors. General study results and limits: In the analysis, some V segments, TRBV6-2 and TRBV6-3 included, were excluded as indistinguishable. With later analysis, a missense DCLRE1C variant became linked to TCR beta V- and J-gene trimming.

Germline V gene sequence: CDR1 MGHDK, CDR2 SYGVNS. V lost 2 bases and J 4 bases, leaving 22 bases between the germline ends. The length of the CDR3 is 18 residues. The PCR used 60 Vbeta and 13 Jbeta primers. The table came from immunoSEQ multiplex PCR; TCRdb's copy has only in-frame clones and leaves some out. This listing includes tens of thousands of clones. Remarks on this clone: Its antigen is not known.

The chain uses TRBV25-1 and TRBJ2-3; the D gene is possibly TRBD1 (6 bases). The TCR was taken from a male donor in good health and CMV-seronegative. Sequencing was carried out using PBMCs. The DNA for the CDR3 is TGTGCCAGCAGTGAACTTAAAGGGGGTTTGGGAGCTCCAGATACGCAGTATTTT. Its translation is CASSELKGGLGAPDTQYF.